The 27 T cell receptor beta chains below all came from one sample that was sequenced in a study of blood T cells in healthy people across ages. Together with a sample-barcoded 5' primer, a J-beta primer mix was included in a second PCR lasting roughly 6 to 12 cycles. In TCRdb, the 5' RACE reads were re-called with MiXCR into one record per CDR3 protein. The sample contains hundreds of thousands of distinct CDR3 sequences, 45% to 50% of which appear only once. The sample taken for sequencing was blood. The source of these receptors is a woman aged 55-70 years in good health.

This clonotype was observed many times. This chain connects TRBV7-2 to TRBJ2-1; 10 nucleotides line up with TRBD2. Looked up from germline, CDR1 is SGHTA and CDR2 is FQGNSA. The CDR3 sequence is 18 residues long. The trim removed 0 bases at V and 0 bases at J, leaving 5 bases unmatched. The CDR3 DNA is TGTGCCAGCAGCTTAGCGGCTAGCGGGAGTTACTCCTACAATGAGCAGTTCTTC. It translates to CASSLAASGSYSYNEQFF.

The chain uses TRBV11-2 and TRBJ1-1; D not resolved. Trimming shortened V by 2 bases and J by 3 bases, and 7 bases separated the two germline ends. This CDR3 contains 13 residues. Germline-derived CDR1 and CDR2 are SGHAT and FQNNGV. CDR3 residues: CASSLLEDTEAFF. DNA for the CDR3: TGTGCCAGCAGCTTACTGGAGGACACTGAAGCTTTCTTT.

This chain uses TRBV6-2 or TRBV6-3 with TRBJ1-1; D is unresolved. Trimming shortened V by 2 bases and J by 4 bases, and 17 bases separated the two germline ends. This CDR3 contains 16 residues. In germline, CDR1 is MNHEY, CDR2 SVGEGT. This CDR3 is CASSYRFGRLLTEAFF. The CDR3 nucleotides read TGTGCCAGCAGTTACCGGTTCGGTAGGCTCCTCACTGAAGCTTTCTTT.

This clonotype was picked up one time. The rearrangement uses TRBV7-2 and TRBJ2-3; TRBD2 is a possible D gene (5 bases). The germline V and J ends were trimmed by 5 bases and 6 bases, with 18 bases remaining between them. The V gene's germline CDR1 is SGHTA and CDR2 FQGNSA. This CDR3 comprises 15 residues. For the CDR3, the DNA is TGTGCCAGCAGCCCGCAACTACTAGTCATGGATACGCAGTATTTT. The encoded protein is CASSPQLLVMDTQYF.

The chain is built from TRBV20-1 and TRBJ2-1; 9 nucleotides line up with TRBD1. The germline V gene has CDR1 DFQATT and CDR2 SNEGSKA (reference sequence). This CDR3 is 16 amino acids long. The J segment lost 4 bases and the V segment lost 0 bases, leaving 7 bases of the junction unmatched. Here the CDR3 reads CSAREGHRGRYNEQFF. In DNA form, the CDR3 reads TGCAGTGCTAGAGAAGGGCACAGGGGGCGATACAATGAGCAGTTCTTC.

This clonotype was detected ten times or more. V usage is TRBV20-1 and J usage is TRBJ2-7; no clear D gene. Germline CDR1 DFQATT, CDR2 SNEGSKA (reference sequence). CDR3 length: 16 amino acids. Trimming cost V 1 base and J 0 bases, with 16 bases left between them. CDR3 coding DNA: TGCAGTGCTAGAGTCCCCGCTTTTCCCGGCTCCTACGAGCAGTACTTC. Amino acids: CSARVPAFPGSYEQYF.

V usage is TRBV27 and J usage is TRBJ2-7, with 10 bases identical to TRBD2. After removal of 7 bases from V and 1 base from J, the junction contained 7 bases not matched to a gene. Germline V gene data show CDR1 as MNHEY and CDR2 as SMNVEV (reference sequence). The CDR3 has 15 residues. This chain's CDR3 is CASTRTSGTSYEQYF. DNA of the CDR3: TGTGCCAGCACCAGGACTAGCGGCACTTCCTACGAGCAGTACTTC.

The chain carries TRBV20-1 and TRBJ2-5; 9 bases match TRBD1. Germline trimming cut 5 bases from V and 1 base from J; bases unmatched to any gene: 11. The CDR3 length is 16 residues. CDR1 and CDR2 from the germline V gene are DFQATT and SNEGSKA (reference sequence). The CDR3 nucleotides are TGCAGTGCTGCTCGGGACAGGGATTTCGGCCAAGAGACCCAGTACTTC. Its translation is CSAARDRDFGQETQYF.

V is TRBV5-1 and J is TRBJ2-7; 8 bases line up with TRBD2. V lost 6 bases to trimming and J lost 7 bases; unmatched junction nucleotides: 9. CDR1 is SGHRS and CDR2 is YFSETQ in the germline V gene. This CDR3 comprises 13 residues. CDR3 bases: TGCGCCAGCACCCCCAGCGGGAGCAGAGAGCAGTACTTC. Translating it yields CASTPSGSREQYF.

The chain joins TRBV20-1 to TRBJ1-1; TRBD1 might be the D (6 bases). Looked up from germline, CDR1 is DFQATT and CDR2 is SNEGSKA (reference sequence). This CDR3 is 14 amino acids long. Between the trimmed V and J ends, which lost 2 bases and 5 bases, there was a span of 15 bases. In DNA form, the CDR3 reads TGCAGTGCTAGACCGGGGGCGCGGAGGACTGAAGCTTTCTTT. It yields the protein CSARPGARRTEAFF.

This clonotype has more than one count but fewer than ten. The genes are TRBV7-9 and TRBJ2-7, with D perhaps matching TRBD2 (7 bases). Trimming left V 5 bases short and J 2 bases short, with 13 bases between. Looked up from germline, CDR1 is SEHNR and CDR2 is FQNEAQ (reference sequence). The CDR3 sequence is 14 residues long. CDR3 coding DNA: TGTGCCAGCAGCGTAGTAGGGGGGGCCTACGAGCAGTACTTC. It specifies CASSVVGGAYEQYF.

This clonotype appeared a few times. The CDR3 DNA follows: TGTGCCAGCAGCCGGCGAACGGGACAGGGAGGGTCAGAGACCCAGTACTTC. It yields the protein CASSRRTGQGGSETQYF. The chain uses TRBV7-2 and TRBJ2-5, with 9 nucleotides matching TRBD1. CDR3 length: 17 residues. The V gene's germline CDR1 is SGHTA and CDR2 FQGNSA. The V segment lost 5 bases and the J segment 4 bases; nucleotides outside the gene matches: 14.

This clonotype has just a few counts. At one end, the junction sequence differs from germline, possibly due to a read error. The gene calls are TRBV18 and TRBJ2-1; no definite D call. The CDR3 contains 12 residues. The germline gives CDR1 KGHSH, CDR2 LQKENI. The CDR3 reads CASAPADNEQFF. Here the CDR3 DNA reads TGTGCCAGCGCACCAGCCGACAATGAGCAGTTCTTC.

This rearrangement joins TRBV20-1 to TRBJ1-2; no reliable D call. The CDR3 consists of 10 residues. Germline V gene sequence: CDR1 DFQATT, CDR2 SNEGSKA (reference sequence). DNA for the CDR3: TGCACTCCCGGTGACTATGGCTACACCTTC. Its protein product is CTPGDYGYTF.

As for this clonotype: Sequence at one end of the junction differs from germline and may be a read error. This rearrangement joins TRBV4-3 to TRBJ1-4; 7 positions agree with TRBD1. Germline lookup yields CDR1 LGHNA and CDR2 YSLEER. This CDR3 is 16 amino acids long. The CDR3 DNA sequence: TGCGCCAGCAGCCTAGGGACAGAGACAACTAAGGAAAAACTGTTTTTT. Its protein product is CASSLGTETTKEKLFF.

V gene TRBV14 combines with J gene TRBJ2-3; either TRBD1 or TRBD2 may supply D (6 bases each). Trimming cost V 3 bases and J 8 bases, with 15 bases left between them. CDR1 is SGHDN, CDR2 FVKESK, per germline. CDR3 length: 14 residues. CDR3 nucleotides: TGTGCCAGCAGCCATATAACAGGGACTGCTACGCAGTATTTT. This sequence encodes CASSHITGTATQYF.

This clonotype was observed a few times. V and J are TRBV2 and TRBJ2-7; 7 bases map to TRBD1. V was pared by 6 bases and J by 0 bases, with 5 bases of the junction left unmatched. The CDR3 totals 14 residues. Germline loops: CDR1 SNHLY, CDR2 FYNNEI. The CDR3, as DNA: TGTGCCAGCAGAATACAGGGGCCCTCCTACGAGCAGTACTTC. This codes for CASRIQGPSYEQYF.

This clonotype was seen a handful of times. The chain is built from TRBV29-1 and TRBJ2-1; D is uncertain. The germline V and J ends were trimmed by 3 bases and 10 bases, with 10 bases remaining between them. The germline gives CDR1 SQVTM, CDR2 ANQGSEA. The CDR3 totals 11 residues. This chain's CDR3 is CSVDWASEQFF. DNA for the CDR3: TGCAGCGTTGACTGGGCTTCGGAGCAGTTCTTC.

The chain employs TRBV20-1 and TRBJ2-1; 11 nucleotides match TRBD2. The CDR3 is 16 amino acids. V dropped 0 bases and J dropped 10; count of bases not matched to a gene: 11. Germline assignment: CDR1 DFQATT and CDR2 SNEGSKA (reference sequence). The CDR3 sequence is CSAREGRGLADYEQFF. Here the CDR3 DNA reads TGCAGTGCTAGAGAAGGGAGGGGACTAGCGGACTACGAGCAGTTCTTC.

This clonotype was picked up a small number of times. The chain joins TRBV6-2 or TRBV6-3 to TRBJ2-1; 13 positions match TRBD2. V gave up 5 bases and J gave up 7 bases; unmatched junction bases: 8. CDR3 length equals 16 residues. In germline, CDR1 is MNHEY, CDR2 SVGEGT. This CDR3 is CASSHYPGLAGNEQFF. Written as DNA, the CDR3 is TGTGCCAGCAGTCACTACCCGGGACTAGCGGGGAATGAGCAGTTCTTC.

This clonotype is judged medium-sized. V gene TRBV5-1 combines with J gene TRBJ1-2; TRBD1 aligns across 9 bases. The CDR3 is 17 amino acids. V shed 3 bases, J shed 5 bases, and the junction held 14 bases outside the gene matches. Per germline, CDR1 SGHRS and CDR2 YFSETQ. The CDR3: CASSSFPGTGLRYGYTF. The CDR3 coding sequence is TGCGCCAGCAGCTCTTTTCCCGGGACAGGGCTCCGATATGGCTACACCTTC.

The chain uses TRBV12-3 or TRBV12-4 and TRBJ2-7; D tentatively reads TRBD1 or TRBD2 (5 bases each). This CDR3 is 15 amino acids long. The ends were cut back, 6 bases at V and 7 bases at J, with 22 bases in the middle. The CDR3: CASRGNRGPREEQYF. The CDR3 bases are TGTGCCAGCAGAGGGAATCGGGGCCCAAGAGAGGAGCAGTACTTC.

The CDR3 here is CASSFEAAGTEAFF. The CDR3 bases are TGTGCCAGCAGTTTTGAGGCCGCGGGTACTGAAGCTTTCTTT. The chain carries TRBV27 and TRBJ1-1; D gene ambiguous. The CDR3 has 14 residues. The V end was cut by 3 bases, the J end by 5 bases, with 13 bases between. Germline V CDR1 and CDR2: MNHEY, SMNVEV (reference sequence).

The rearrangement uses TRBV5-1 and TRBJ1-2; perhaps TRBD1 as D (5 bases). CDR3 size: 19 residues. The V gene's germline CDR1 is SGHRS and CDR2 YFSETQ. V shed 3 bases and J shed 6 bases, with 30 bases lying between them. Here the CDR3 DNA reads TGCGCCAGCAGCTGGAGGCCTACGGGACGATCAAGCGGGGGAGATGGCTACACCTTC. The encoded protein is CASSWRPTGRSSGGDGYTF.

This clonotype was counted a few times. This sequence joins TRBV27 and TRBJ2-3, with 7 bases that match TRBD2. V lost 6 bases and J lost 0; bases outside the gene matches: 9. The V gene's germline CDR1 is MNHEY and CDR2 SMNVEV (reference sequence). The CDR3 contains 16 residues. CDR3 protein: CASRPKLATSTDTQYF. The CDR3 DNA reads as TGTGCCAGCAGGCCAAAACTAGCGACTAGCACAGATACGCAGTATTTT.

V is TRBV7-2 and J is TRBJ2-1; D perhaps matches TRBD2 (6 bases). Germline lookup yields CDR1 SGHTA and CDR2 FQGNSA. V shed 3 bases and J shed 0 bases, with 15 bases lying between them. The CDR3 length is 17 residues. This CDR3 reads CASSFMGGLSSYNEQFF. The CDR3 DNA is TGTGCCAGCAGCTTCATGGGGGGACTCAGCTCCTACAATGAGCAGTTCTTC.

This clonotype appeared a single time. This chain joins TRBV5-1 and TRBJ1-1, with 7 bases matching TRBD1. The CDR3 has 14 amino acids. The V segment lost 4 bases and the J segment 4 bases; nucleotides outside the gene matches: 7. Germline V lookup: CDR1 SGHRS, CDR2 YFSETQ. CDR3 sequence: CASSGQGGGTEAFF. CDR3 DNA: TGCGCCAGCAGCGGGCAGGGGGGAGGCACTGAAGCTTTCTTT.